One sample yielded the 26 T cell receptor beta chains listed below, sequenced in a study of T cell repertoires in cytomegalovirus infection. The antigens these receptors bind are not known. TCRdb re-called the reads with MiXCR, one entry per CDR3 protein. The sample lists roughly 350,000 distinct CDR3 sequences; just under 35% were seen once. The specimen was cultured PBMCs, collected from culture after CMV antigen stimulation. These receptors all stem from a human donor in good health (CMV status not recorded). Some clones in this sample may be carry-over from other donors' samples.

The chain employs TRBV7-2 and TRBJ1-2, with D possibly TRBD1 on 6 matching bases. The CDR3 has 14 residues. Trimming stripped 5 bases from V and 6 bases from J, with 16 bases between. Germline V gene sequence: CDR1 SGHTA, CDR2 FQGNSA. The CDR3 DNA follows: TGTGCCAGCAGCCGAAGGGGGGCAGGGAATGGCTACACCTTC. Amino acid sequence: CASSRRGAGNGYTF.

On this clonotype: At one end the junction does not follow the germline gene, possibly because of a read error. The CDR3 region is CSTSPWTSGRKYEQYF. CDR3 in DNA: TGTTCCACCAGCCCCTGGACTAGCGGGAGGAAATACGAGCAGTACTTC. The V call is TRBV15, the J call TRBJ2-7; 14 bases align to TRBD2. CDR3 length: 16 residues. Germline V lookup: CDR1 LNHNV, CDR2 YYDKDF (reference sequence).

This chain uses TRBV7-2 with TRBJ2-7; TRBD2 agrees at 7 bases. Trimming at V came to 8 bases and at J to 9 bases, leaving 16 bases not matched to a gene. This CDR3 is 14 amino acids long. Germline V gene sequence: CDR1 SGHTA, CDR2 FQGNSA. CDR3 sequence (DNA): TGTGCCAGCGTCTCGACGGGCGGGAGTGAGGTGCAGTACGTC. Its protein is CASVSTGGSEVQYV.

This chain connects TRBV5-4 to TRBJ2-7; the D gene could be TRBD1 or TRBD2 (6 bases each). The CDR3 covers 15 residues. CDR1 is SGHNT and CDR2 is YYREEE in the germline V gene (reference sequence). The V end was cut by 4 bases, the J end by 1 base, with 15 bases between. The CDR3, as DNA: TGTGCCAGCAGCCCCGGGGGCTTTCGGTCCTACGAGCAGTACTTC. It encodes CASSPGGFRSYEQYF.

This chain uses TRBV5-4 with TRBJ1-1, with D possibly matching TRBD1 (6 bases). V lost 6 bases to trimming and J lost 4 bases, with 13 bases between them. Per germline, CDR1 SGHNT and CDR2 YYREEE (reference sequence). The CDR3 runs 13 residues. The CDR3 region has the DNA TGTGCCAGCACCAAGAGGGGGTTCACTGAAGCTTTCTTT. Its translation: CASTKRGFTEAFF.

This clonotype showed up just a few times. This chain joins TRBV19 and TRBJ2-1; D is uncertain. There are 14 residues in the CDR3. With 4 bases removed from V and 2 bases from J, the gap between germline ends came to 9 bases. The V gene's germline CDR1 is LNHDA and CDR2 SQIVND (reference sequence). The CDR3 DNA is TGTGCCAGTAGTAATGAGGCTACCTACAATGAGCAGTTCTTC. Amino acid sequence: CASSNEATYNEQFF.

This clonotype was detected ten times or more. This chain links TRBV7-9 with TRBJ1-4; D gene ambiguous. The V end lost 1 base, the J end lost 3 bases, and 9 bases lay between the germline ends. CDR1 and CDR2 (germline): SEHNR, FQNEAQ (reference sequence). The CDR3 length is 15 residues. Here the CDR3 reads CASSLGTASNEKLFF. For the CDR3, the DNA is TGTGCCAGCAGCTTAGGCACCGCGTCTAATGAAAAACTGTTTTTT.

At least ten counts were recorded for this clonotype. This CDR3 is CASSRDGQPQHF. In DNA, the CDR3 is TGTGCCAGCAGCCGGGACGGTCAGCCCCAGCATTTT. The rearrangement joins TRBV7-2 to TRBJ1-5; D may be TRBD1 (5 bases). Per germline, CDR1 SGHTA and CDR2 FQGNSA. Trimming shortened V by 5 bases and J by 6 bases, and 8 bases separated the two germline ends. The CDR3 covers 12 residues. Based on the CDR3 plus reference TRBV7-2 and TRBJ1-5, the full variable domain is GAGVSQSPSNKVTEKGKDVELRCDPISGHTALYWYRQSLGQGLEFLIYFQGNSAPDKSGLPSDRFSAERTGGSVSTLTIQRTQQEDSAVYLCASSRDGQPQHFGDGTRLSIL.

The CDR3 DNA reads TGTGCCAGCAGCCCGGCTCAGGGGCCAAATCAGGCTTTCTTT. It codes for CASSPAQGPNQAFF. V usage is TRBV7-9 and J usage is TRBJ1-1; TRBD1 is a possible D gene (6 bases). This CDR3 has 14 amino acids. CDR1 is SEHNR, CDR2 FQNEAQ, per germline (reference sequence). V lost 5 bases and J lost 11, with 21 bases in between. Full variable domain (rest looked up from reference TRBV7-9 and TRBJ1-1): DTGVSQNPRHKITKRGQNVTFRCDPISEHNRLYWYRQTLGQGPEFLTYFQNEAQLEKSRLLSDRFSAERPKGSFSTLEIQRTEQGDSAMYLCASSPAQGPNQAFFGQGTRLTVV.

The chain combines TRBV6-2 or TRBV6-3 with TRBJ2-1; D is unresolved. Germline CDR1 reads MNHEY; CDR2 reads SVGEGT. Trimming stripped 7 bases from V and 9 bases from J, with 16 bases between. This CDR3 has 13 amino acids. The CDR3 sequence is CASILYGVGEQFF. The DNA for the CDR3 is TGTGCCAGCATTCTGTACGGAGTGGGTGAGCAGTTCTTC.

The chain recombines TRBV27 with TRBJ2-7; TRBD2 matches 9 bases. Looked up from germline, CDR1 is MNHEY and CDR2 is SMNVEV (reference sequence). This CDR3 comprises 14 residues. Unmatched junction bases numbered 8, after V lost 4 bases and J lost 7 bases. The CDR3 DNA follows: TGTGCCAGCAGTTCCCCGGGACTAGCCGGTGAGCAGTACTTC. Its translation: CASSSPGLAGEQYF.

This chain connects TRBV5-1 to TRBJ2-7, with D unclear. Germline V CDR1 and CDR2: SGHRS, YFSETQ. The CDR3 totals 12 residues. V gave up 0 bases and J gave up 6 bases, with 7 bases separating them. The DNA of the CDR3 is TGCGCCAGCAGCTTGGGCACGCCCGAGCAGTACTTC. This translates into CASSLGTPEQYF.

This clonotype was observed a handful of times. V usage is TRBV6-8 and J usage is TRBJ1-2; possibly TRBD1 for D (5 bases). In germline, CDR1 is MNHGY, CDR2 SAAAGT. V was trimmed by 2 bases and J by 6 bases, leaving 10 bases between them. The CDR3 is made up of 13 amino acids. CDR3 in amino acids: CASSYLRDDGYTF. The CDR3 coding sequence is TGTGCCAGCAGTTACCTCCGGGACGATGGCTACACCTTC.

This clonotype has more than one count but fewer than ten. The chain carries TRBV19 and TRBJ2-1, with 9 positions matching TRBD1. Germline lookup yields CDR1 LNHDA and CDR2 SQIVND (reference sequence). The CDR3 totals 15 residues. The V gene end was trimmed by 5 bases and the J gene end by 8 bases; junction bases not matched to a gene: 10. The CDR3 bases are TGTGCCAGTAGTCTCTCCGGACAGGGGTTGTATGAGCAGTTCTTC. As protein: CASSLSGQGLYEQFF.

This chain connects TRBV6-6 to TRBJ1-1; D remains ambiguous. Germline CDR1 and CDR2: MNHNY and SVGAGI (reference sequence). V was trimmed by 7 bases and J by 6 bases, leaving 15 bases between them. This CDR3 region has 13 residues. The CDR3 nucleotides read TGTGCCAGCATTCGGTCCCGTTACTCTGAAGCTTTCTTT. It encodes CASIRSRYSEAFF.

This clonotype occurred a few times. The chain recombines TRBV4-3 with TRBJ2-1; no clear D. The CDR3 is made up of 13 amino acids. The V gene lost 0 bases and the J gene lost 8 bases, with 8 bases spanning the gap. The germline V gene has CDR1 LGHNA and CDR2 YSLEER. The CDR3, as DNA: TGCGCCAGCAGCCAAGATCTTAAGGATGAGCAGTTCTTC. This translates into CASSQDLKDEQFF.

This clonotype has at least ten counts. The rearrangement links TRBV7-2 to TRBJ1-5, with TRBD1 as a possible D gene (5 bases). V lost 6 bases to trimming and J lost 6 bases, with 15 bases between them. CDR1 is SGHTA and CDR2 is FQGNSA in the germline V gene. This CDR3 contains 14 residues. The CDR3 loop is CASSPQGVSQPQHF. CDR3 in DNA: TGTGCCAGCAGTCCTCAGGGAGTAAGTCAGCCCCAGCATTTT.

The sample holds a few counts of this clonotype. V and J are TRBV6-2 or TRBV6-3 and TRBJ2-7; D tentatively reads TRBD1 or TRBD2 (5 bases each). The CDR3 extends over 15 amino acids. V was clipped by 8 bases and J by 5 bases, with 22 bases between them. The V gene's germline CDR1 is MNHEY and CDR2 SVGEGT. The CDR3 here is CASSDEGSVRDEQYV. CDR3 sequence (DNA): TGTGCCAGCTCCGACGAGGGGTCGGTTCGAGACGAGCAGTACGTC.

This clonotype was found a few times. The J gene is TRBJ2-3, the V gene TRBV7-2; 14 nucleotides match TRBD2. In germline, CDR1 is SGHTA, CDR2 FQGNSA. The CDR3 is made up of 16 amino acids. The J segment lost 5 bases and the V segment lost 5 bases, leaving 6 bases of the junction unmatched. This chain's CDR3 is CASSPGLAGVGDTQYF. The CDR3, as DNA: TGTGCCAGCAGCCCGGGACTAGCGGGAGTAGGAGATACGCAGTATTTT.

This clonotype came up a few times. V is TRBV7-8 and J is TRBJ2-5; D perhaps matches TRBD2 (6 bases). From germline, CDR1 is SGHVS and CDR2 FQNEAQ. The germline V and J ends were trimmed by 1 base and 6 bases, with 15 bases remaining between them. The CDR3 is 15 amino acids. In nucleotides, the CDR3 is TGTGCCAGCAGCTTAGACGGAGGGTCTGGTAAGACCCAGTACTTC. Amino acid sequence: CASSLDGGSGKTQYF.

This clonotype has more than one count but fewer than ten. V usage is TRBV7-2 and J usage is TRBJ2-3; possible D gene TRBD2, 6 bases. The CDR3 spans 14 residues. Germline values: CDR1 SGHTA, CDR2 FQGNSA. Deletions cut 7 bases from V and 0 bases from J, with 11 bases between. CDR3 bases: TGTGCCAGCAAAGCGGGTCTTAGCACAGATACGCAGTATTTT. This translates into CASKAGLSTDTQYF. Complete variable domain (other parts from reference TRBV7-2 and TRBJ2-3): GAGVSQSPSNKVTEKGKDVELRCDPISGHTALYWYRQSLGQGLEFLIYFQGNSAPDKSGLPSDRFSAERTGGSVSTLTIQRTQQEDSAVYLCASKAGLSTDTQYFGPGTRLTVL.

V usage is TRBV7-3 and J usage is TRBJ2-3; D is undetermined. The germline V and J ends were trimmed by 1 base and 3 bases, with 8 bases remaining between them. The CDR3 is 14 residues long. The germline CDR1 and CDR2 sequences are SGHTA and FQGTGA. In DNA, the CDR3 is TGTGCCAGCAGCTTAAATCTAGGGACAGATACGCAGTATTTT. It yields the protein CASSLNLGTDTQYF.

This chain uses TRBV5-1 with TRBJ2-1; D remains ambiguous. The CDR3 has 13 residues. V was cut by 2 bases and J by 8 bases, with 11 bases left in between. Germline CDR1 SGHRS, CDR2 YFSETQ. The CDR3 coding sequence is TGCGCCAGCAGCTTTAACTGGGGTGATGAGCAGTTCTTC. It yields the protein CASSFNWGDEQFF.

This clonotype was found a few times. Here the CDR3 DNA reads TGTGCCAGCAGTTGGGGACTAGTTTATAATGAGCAGTTCTTC. Protein: CASSWGLVYNEQFF. The chain employs TRBV12-3 or TRBV12-4 and TRBJ2-1, with TRBD2 matching 8 bases. The V and J ends lost 4 bases and 7 bases, in that order; junction bases with no gene match: 6. The CDR3 spans 14 residues.

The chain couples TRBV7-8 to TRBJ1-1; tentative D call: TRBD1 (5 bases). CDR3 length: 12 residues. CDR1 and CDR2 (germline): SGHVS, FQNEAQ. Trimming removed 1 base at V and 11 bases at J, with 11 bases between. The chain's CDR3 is CASSLGQGDAFF. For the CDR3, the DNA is TGTGCCAGCAGCTTAGGCCAGGGTGACGCTTTCTTT. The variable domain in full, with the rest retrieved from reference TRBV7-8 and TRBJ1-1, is GAGVSQSPRYKVAKRGQDVALRCDPISGHVSLFWYQQALGQGPEFLTYFQNEAQLDKSGLPSDRFFAERPEGSVSTLKIQRTQQEDSAVYLCASSLGQGDAFFGQGTRLTVV.

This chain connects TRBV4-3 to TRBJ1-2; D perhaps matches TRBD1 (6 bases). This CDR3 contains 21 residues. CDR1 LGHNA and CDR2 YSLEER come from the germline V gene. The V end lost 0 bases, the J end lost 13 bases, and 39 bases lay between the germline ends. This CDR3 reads CASSQERDHLGGLGRNYGVTF. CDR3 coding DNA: TGCGCCAGCAGCCAAGAGAGGGATCACCTCGGGGGCCTAGGACGGAACTATGGTGTCACCTTC.